This T cell receptor (beta chain) was recovered during a study of CD8 T cells in ankylosing spondylitis. TCRdb reprocessed the 5' RACE reads via MiXCR and lists one record per CDR3 protein. The sample has about 480,000 distinct CDR3 sequences, roughly 17% seen once. Germline values: CDR1 GTSNPN, CDR2 SVGIG (reference sequence). After removal of 1 base from V and 5 bases from J, the junction contained 2 bases not matched to a gene. This CDR3 spans 13 amino acids. Comments on this clonotype: The target antigen is unknown.

Study results and limitations: Made up of 7 to 9 highly homologous variants, a TCR beta motif appeared characteristic of ankylosing spondylitis blood.

The sequence derives from a male donor with ankylosing spondylitis. The sequencing input was blood, either unsorted or a sorted T cell fraction (not recorded which). The chain joins TRBV30 to TRBJ1-1; TRBD1 aligns across 9 bases. CDR3 bases: TGTGCCTGGAGTGGACAGGGGGGGACTGAAGCTTTCTTT. Encoded protein: CAWSGQGGTEAFF.